The 14 T cell receptor beta chains presented below share a single source sample, sequenced in a study of blood T cell repertoires in COVID-19. Sequencing was performed with immunoSEQ multiplex PCR; in TCRdb, only in-frame clones are kept and a portion is missing. The repertoire holds approximately 120,000 clones, around 81% seen once, with 3.8% in the top ten. Specimen: peripheral blood. Every receptor here comes from a woman in her fifties or sixties with acute or convalescent COVID-19.

The CDR3 sequence: CASSFLAYEQFF. CDR3 DNA: TGTGCCAGCAGTTTCCTAGCGTATGAGCAGTTCTTC. J is TRBJ2-1 and V is TRBV28, with TRBD2 as a possible D gene (6 bases). The V and J ends lost 3 bases and 8 bases respectively, with 8 bases between them. Germline CDR1 reads MDHEN; CDR2 reads SYDVKM. The length of the CDR3 is 12 residues.

CDR3 amino acids: CASTRGGPADSPLHF. The CDR3 DNA reads as TGTGCCAGCACCCGGGGAGGCCCAGCGGATTCACCCCTCCACTTT. The chain recombines TRBV6-5 with TRBJ1-6; D remains ambiguous. Germline values: CDR1 MNHEY, CDR2 SVGAGI. V shed 7 bases and J shed 8 bases, with 18 bases lying between them. The CDR3 has 15 amino acids.

This chain joins TRBV7-8 and TRBJ2-1; 10 nucleotides agree with TRBD2. The germline gives CDR1 SGHVS, CDR2 FQNEAQ. This CDR3 comprises 14 residues. With 1 base clipped from V and 7 bases from J, the junction kept 1 base outside the gene matches. In DNA, the CDR3 is TGTGCCAGCAGCTTAGGGACTAGCGGAAATGAGCAGTTCTTC. It codes for CASSLGTSGNEQFF.

This rearrangement joins TRBV10-1 to TRBJ2-7; possible D gene TRBD2, 5 bases. With 3 bases removed from V and 9 bases from J, the gap between germline ends came to 9 bases. CDR3 size: 11 residues. Per the germline V gene, CDR1 is WNHNN and CDR2 is SYGVQD (reference sequence). The CDR3 DNA follows: TGCGCCAGCAGTGACGGACTTGGGCAGTACTTC. As protein: CASSDGLGQYF.

This clone was seen a single time. The chain couples TRBV2 to TRBJ2-1; TRBD2 aligns across 11 bases. There are 15 residues in the CDR3. CDR1 and CDR2 from the germline V gene are SNHLY and FYNNEI. V shed 2 bases and J 9 bases; nucleotides not matched to a gene: 6. The CDR3 sequence: CASSELAGGAGEQFF. The DNA of the CDR3 is TGTGCCAGCAGTGAACTAGCGGGAGGTGCCGGTGAGCAGTTCTTC.

The chain joins TRBV7-9 to TRBJ2-2; D possibly corresponds to TRBD1 (5 bases). CDR1 and CDR2 from the germline V gene are SEHNR and FQNEAQ (reference sequence). Trimming removed 3 bases at V and 1 base at J, with 9 bases between. This CDR3 contains 15 residues. CDR3 nucleotide sequence: TGTGCCAGCAGCTTTTATCAGGGGAACACCGGGGAGCTGTTTTTT. It is translated as CASSFYQGNTGELFF.

This clone occurred a few times. The CDR3 sequence: CATSRAGSNQPQHF. CDR3 DNA: TGTGCCACCAGCAGAGCCGGGAGTAATCAGCCCCAGCATTTT. The chain uses TRBV15 and TRBJ1-5; unclear D gene. Trimming cost V 1 base and J 4 bases, with 8 bases left between them. This CDR3 has 14 residues. Germline V gives CDR1 LNHNV, CDR2 YYDKDF (reference sequence).

This chain uses TRBV4-1 with TRBJ1-5; no clear D gene. The length of the CDR3 is 14 residues. The V end was cut by 0 bases, the J end by 5 bases, with 8 bases between. Germline CDR1 is MGHRA and CDR2 is YSYEKL. DNA of the CDR3: TGCGCCAGCAGCCAAGATGGGCCCTATCAGCCCCAGCATTTT. Protein sequence: CASSQDGPYQPQHF.

The chain combines TRBV7-9 with TRBJ2-3, with 11 bases identical to TRBD2. The germline gives CDR1 SEHNR, CDR2 FQNEAQ (reference sequence). The CDR3 is made up of 14 amino acids. V shed 7 bases and J 6 bases; nucleotides not matched to a gene: 6. The CDR3 here is CASMTSGAGDTQYF. Written as DNA, the CDR3 is TGTGCCAGCATGACTAGCGGGGCTGGGGATACGCAGTATTTT.

The chain couples TRBV6-6 to TRBJ1-6; TRBD1 matches 7 bases. The CDR3 is 16 amino acids. J lost 7 bases, V lost 2 bases, and 8 bases had no gene match. Germline V gene sequence: CDR1 MNHNY, CDR2 SVGAGI (reference sequence). The CDR3 sequence: CASSYLKGGGNSPLHF. The CDR3, as DNA: TGTGCCAGCAGTTACCTAAAAGGGGGCGGGAATTCACCCCTCCACTTT.

The chain employs TRBV5-5 and TRBJ2-7; tentative D call: TRBD2 (6 bases). V dropped 7 bases and J dropped 4 bases, with 15 bases sitting between them. The CDR3 consists of 13 residues. From germline, CDR1 is SGHKS and CDR2 YYEKEE (reference sequence). The CDR3 spells CASSRRDSYEQYF. CDR3 nucleotide sequence: TGTGCCAGCTCGAGGAGGGATTCGTACGAGCAGTACTTC.

The gene calls are TRBV3-1 (or the pseudogene TRBV3-2) and TRBJ2-7; 12 bases align to TRBD2. This CDR3 spans 15 amino acids. Trimming cost V 4 bases and J 4 bases; bases outside gene matches: 5. Germline values: CDR1 LGHDT, CDR2 YNNKEL (reference sequence). The CDR3 DNA is TGTGCCAGCAGCCGAGGACTAGCGGGAAGGTACGAGCAGTACTTC. This sequence encodes CASSRGLAGRYEQYF.

The V gene is TRBV4-1, the J gene TRBJ1-2, with 10 bases fitting TRBD1. After removal of 1 base from V and 7 bases from J, the junction contained 9 bases not matched to a gene. The CDR3 runs to 16 residues. Germline V gene sequence: CDR1 MGHRA, CDR2 YSYEKL. DNA for the CDR3: TGCGCCAGCAGCCAAGTAGGGACAGGGGTTACGCGTGGCTACACCTTC. Translating gives CASSQVGTGVTRGYTF.

This chain joins TRBV25-1 and TRBJ2-7; a weak D match, TRBD1 (5 bases). The CDR3 runs to 14 residues. Per the germline V gene, CDR1 is MGHDK and CDR2 is SYGVNS. Trimming pared 3 bases from V and 0 bases from J, leaving 9 bases between. CDR3 amino acids: CASSETESSYEQYF. The CDR3 nucleotides are TGTGCCAGCAGTGAGACAGAGAGCTCCTACGAGCAGTACTTC.